Below are 27 T cell receptor beta chains sequenced from a single sample in a study of blood T cell repertoires in COVID-19. Assay: immunoSEQ multiplex PCR; the TCRdb copy retains only in-frame clones and omits some. The sample lists 110,000 to 150,000 clones, about 87% seen once, with over 5% in the top ten. Sequenced: peripheral blood. Receptor source: a human donor in a cohort sampled during active COVID-19.

The sample holds one count of this clone. The V call is TRBV7-7, the J call TRBJ1-2, with D tentatively TRBD1 (5 bases). This CDR3 has 12 residues. Germline V gene lookup returns CDR1 SSHAT and CDR2 FNYEAQ (reference sequence). In nucleotides, the CDR3 is TGTGCTAGCTTATCAGGGCCCTATGGCTACACCTTC. This translates into CASLSGPYGYTF.

The chain recombines TRBV7-9 with TRBJ2-7; TRBD2 aligns across 9 bases. The V gene's germline CDR1 is SEHNR and CDR2 FQNEAQ (reference sequence). V lost 5 bases to trimming and J lost 5 bases; unmatched junction nucleotides: 10. The CDR3 sequence is 15 residues long. CDR3 DNA sequence: TGTGCCAGCAGCAACATAGCGGGAGAGTGGAACGAGCAGTACTTC. Residues: CASSNIAGEWNEQYF. The full variable domain, completed using reference TRBV7-9 and TRBJ2-7, is DTGVSQNPRHKITKRGQNVTFRCDPISEHNRLYWYRQTLGQGPEFLTYFQNEAQLEKSRLLSDRFSAERPKGSFSTLEIQRTEQGDSAMYLCASSNIAGEWNEQYFGPGTRLTVT.

This clone has a single count. The CDR3 bases are TGTGCCAGCAGCGTCGGACAGGTTAATCAGCCCCAGCATTTT. Protein sequence: CASSVGQVNQPQHF. The rearrangement uses TRBV7-8 and TRBJ1-5; TRBD1 aligns across 7 bases. CDR3 length: 14 residues. Germline V gene sequence: CDR1 SGHVS, CDR2 FQNEAQ. The V segment lost 5 bases and the J segment 4 bases; nucleotides outside the gene matches: 5.

The genes are TRBV15 and TRBJ2-1; weak D call: TRBD2 (6 bases). The V gene lost 9 bases and the J gene lost 4 bases, with 10 bases spanning the gap. From germline, CDR1 is LNHNV and CDR2 YYDKDF (reference sequence). This CDR3 is built from 12 residues. For the CDR3, the DNA is TGTGCCACTGGGACTGGATACAATGAGCAGTTCTTC. This codes for CATGTGYNEQFF.

A word on this clone: Relative to the germline gene, one junction end is altered; a read error may explain this. The V gene is TRBV15, the J gene TRBJ1-2; perhaps TRBD1 as D (6 bases). CDR1 is LNHNV and CDR2 is YYDKDF in the germline V gene (reference sequence). The CDR3 spans 15 residues. The CDR3 reads CATSRDQGSNDGYTF. The CDR3 DNA reads as TGTGCCACCAGCAGAGACCAGGGGAGTAACGATGGCTACACCTTC.

The chain joins TRBV5-1 to TRBJ2-6; 9 bases line up with TRBD2. V lost 2 bases and J lost 2; bases outside the gene matches: 11. Germline V lookup: CDR1 SGHRS, CDR2 YFSETQ. This CDR3 comprises 19 residues. The CDR3 here is CASSFNPSGASTGANVLTF. As DNA, the CDR3 is TGCGCCAGCAGCTTTAACCCTAGCGGGGCCTCTACTGGGGCCAACGTCCTGACTTTC.

V gene TRBV5-8 combines with J gene TRBJ2-3, with a weak D call TRBD2 (5 bases). The V end lost 4 bases, the J end lost 0 bases, and 12 bases lay between the germline ends. The CDR3 length is 15 residues. Per germline, CDR1 SGHTS and CDR2 YDEGEE. In nucleotides, the CDR3 is TGTGCCAGCAGCCCGGGGTGGGCTAGCACAGATACGCAGTATTTT. It codes for CASSPGWASTDTQYF.

This chain joins TRBV5-1 and TRBJ1-6; D remains ambiguous. The CDR3 has 16 residues. Trimming took off 5 bases at V and 0 bases at J, with 12 bases between the two ends. Germline-derived CDR1 and CDR2 are SGHRS and YFSETQ. CDR3 region: CASSPNPSSYNSPLHF. CDR3 DNA sequence: TGCGCCAGCAGTCCGAACCCGAGCTCCTATAATTCACCCCTCCACTTT.

This chain links TRBV19 with TRBJ2-3; a weak D match, TRBD2 (5 bases). Germline V gene sequence: CDR1 LNHDA, CDR2 SQIVND (reference sequence). CDR3 length: 14 amino acids. Trimming cost V 0 bases and J 3 bases, with 7 bases left between them. The CDR3 nucleotides read TGTGCCAGTAGTATAGAGGGAGCAACAGATACGCAGTATTTT. Protein product: CASSIEGATDTQYF.

This clone was seen just once. The genes are TRBV28 and TRBJ1-2; D is unclear. This CDR3 region has 11 residues. Germline CDR1 MDHEN, CDR2 SYDVKM. V was pared by 7 bases and J by 7 bases, with 10 bases between. CDR3 in amino acids: CASTARLGYTF. In nucleotides, the CDR3 is TGTGCCAGCACCGCGAGACTTGGCTACACCTTC.

The chain uses TRBV28 and TRBJ1-1; D possibly corresponds to TRBD1 (6 bases). Between the trimmed V and J ends, which lost 10 bases and 1 base, there was a span of 19 bases. The CDR3 consists of 15 residues. The germline V gene encodes CDR1 MDHEN and CDR2 SYDVKM. The CDR3 is CATTKGVSGNTEAFF. CDR3 bases: TGTGCCACCACCAAGGGGGTCTCAGGGAACACTGAAGCTTTCTTT.

This chain uses TRBV6-1 with TRBJ1-3; TRBD1 is a possible D gene (5 bases). The length of the CDR3 is 15 residues. Deletions cut 6 bases from V and 3 bases from J, with 15 bases between. Germline loops: CDR1 MNHNS, CDR2 SASEGT. The CDR3 coding sequence is TGTGCCAGCAGATTACAGCAGGGTTATGGAAACACCATATATTTT. Translated: CASRLQQGYGNTIYF.

This CDR3 reads CASRGEGLPNTDTQYF. In DNA, the CDR3 is TGTGCCAGCCGTGGGGAGGGACTGCCCAACACAGATACGCAGTATTTT. This chain uses TRBV6-6 with TRBJ2-3, with 7 positions matching TRBD2. The trim removed 8 bases at V and 2 bases at J, leaving 13 bases unmatched. Germline V gene data show CDR1 as MNHNY and CDR2 as SVGAGI (reference sequence). The CDR3 is 16 amino acids.

The chain employs TRBV11-2 and TRBJ2-7; 9 bases are shared with TRBD2. The CDR3 sequence is 18 residues long. The V gene's germline CDR1 is SGHAT and CDR2 FQNNGV. The V and J ends lost 5 bases and 3 bases, in that order; junction bases with no gene match: 17. Written as DNA, the CDR3 is TGTGCCAGCAGCCCTATTCAGAGGGCTAGCGGGACCCTCTACGAGCAGTACTTC. Encoded protein: CASSPIQRASGTLYEQYF.

The chain joins TRBV16 to TRBJ2-4; tentatively, D is TRBD2 (6 bases). The CDR3 is made up of 14 amino acids. The germline V gene encodes CDR1 KGHSY and CDR2 FQNENV. V was trimmed by 0 bases and J by 6 bases, leaving 9 bases between them. The CDR3 nucleotides are TGTGCCAGCAGCCAATCGGGAGGCCCAAACATTCAGTACTTC. Protein sequence: CASSQSGGPNIQYF.

Here the CDR3 DNA reads TGTGCCAGCAGCGGCGGGACAGGGGTTGGAAACACCATATATTTT. Translation: CASSGGTGVGNTIYF. The chain recombines TRBV9 with TRBJ1-3, with TRBD1 matching over 10 bases. The V gene's germline CDR1 is SGDLS and CDR2 YYNGEE. CDR3 size: 15 residues. With V trimmed by 3 bases and J by 3 bases, 3 bases remained unmatched.

The V call is TRBV7-8, the J call TRBJ1-5, with TRBD1 as a possible D gene (6 bases). Trimming removed 5 bases at V and 4 bases at J, with 12 bases between. Germline V gene data show CDR1 as SGHVS and CDR2 as FQNEAQ. This CDR3 has 14 residues. CDR3 sequence (DNA): TGTGCCAGCAGCCGAGGGACATTAAATCAGCCCCAGCATTTT. Its translation is CASSRGTLNQPQHF.

The chain links TRBV7-3 to TRBJ2-2; 7 bases match TRBD2. CDR3 length: 17 amino acids. With V trimmed by 5 bases and J by 2 bases, 11 bases remained unmatched. Per germline, CDR1 SGHTA and CDR2 FQGTGA. Here the CDR3 DNA reads TGTGCCAGCAGCCCGAATATGGCTAGCGGTAACACCGGGGAGCTGTTTTTT. Protein product: CASSPNMASGNTGELFF.

V and J are TRBV28 and TRBJ2-1; the D is unclear. Trimming pared 3 bases from V and 6 bases from J, leaving 9 bases between. CDR1 and CDR2 from the germline V gene are MDHEN and SYDVKM. The CDR3 loop spans 13 amino acids. CDR3 sequence: CASSLATPNEQFF. The DNA for the CDR3 is TGTGCCAGCAGTTTGGCGACACCCAATGAGCAGTTCTTC. Filled out from reference TRBV28 and TRBJ2-1, the complete variable domain reads DVKVTQSSRYLVKRTGEKVFLECVQDMDHENMFWYRQDPGLGLRLIYFSYDVKMKEKGDIPEGYSVSREKKERFSLILESASTNQTSMYLCASSLATPNEQFFGPGTRLTVL.

The genes are TRBV9 and TRBJ1-2; D may be TRBD1 (6 bases). The CDR3 extends over 15 amino acids. V dropped 4 bases and J dropped 4 bases, with 17 bases sitting between them. In germline, CDR1 is SGDLS, CDR2 YYNGEE. The CDR3 reads CASSRSGGAAYGYTF. As DNA, the CDR3 is TGTGCCAGCAGCCGATCCGGGGGGGCCGCCTATGGCTACACCTTC.

The V call is TRBV2, the J call TRBJ2-7; no clear D. Trimming took off 5 bases at V and 5 bases at J, with 7 bases between the two ends. Germline V gene data show CDR1 as SNHLY and CDR2 as FYNNEI. The CDR3 is 11 amino acids. The CDR3, as DNA: TGTGCCAGCAGTACTTTTGACGAGCAGTACTTC. The encoded protein is CASSTFDEQYF.

The chain carries TRBV27 and TRBJ1-1, with 8 bases matching TRBD1. The V segment lost 0 bases and the J segment 4 bases; nucleotides outside the gene matches: 4. This CDR3 has 15 amino acids. Germline CDR1 and CDR2: MNHEY and SMNVEV (reference sequence). The CDR3 DNA is TGTGCCAGCAGTTTATCGGACAGGGCGGGCACTGAAGCTTTCTTT. This encodes CASSLSDRAGTEAFF.

This clone occurred a few times. The V gene is TRBV28, the J gene TRBJ2-7, with 9 bases identical to TRBD1. The V and J ends lost 5 bases and 3 bases, in that order; junction bases with no gene match: 8. Germline loops: CDR1 MDHEN, CDR2 SYDVKM. There are 15 residues in the CDR3. CDR3 in DNA: TGTGCCAGCAGTGACCCGGGACAGGGTGGCTACGAGCAGTACTTC. Translating gives CASSDPGQGGYEQYF.

The chain combines TRBV28 with TRBJ2-1; D remains unclear. The V gene's germline CDR1 is MDHEN and CDR2 SYDVKM. V shed 6 bases and J shed 9 bases, with 12 bases lying between them. The CDR3 consists of 12 residues. This CDR3 is CASSHGSGEQFF. CDR3 DNA: TGTGCCAGCAGCCATGGGTCGGGTGAGCAGTTCTTC.

This chain connects TRBV24-1 to TRBJ1-2; D is uncertain. V was shortened by 4 bases and J by 2 bases, with 10 bases between the two germline ends. From germline, CDR1 is KGHDR and CDR2 SFDVKD. There are 14 residues in the CDR3. The CDR3 DNA follows: TGTGCCACCAGTGACGCAGGTGGAAACTATGGCTACACCTTC. Amino acid sequence: CATSDAGGNYGYTF.

The chain employs TRBV7-3 and TRBJ2-1, with 10 bases lining up with TRBD1. Germline CDR1 is SGHTA and CDR2 is FQGTGA. CDR3 length: 13 residues. Germline trimming cut 3 bases from V and 7 bases from J; bases unmatched to any gene: 0. The CDR3 is CASSLGQGNEQFF. The CDR3, as DNA: TGTGCCAGCAGCTTGGGACAGGGGAATGAGCAGTTCTTC.

The chain uses TRBV4-1 and TRBJ2-3; 9 nucleotides match TRBD2. The CDR3 is 17 amino acids. Germline V gene lookup returns CDR1 MGHRA and CDR2 YSYEKL. V dropped 0 bases and J dropped 2; count of bases not matched to a gene: 6. Here the CDR3 DNA reads TGCGCCAGCAGCCAAGATCGGACTAGCGTAATCACAGATACGCAGTATTTT. Translating it yields CASSQDRTSVITDTQYF.